The 9 T cell receptor beta chains listed next were all sequenced from one sample in a study of T cell changes during pregnancy in multiple sclerosis. TCRdb keeps only in-frame clones here, not all; method: immunoSEQ multiplex PCR. The sample includes tens of thousands of clones, around nine tenths of them seen just once. This specimen consisted of CD4+ T cells from peripheral blood mononuclear cells, obtained in the first trimester of pregnancy. The receptors come from a female donor with multiple sclerosis, enrolled in a pregnancy study.

CDR3: CASSLERGGIAKNIQYF. The CDR3 DNA follows: TGTGCCAGCAGCTTAGAGAGGGGGGGTATAGCCAAAAACATTCAGTACTTC. The chain couples TRBV11-2 to TRBJ2-4; TRBD2 is a possible D gene (7 bases). V was trimmed by 0 bases and J by 0 bases, leaving 12 bases between them. The CDR3 contains 17 residues. Germline lookup yields CDR1 SGHAT and CDR2 FQNNGV.

The rearrangement uses TRBV27 and TRBJ1-5, with D maybe TRBD1 (5 bases). The germline V gene encodes CDR1 MNHEY and CDR2 SMNVEV (reference sequence). Trimming stripped 6 bases from V and 3 bases from J, with 12 bases between. The CDR3 length is 14 residues. The CDR3 DNA sequence: TGTGCCAGCAGCCGTGACAGAAACAATCAGCCCCAGCATTTT. Translating gives CASSRDRNNQPQHF.

The chain uses TRBV7-3 and TRBJ2-2; 8 nucleotides agree with TRBD1. This CDR3 region has 20 residues. Unmatched junction bases numbered 20, after V lost 1 base and J lost 7 bases. CDR1 is SGHTA and CDR2 is FQGTGA in the germline V gene. The CDR3 coding sequence is TGTGCCAGCAGCTTAAATCCGTCCCCCCCAACGGCAGGGGGCTTCGGGGAGCTGTTTTTT. Residues: CASSLNPSPPTAGGFGELFF.

This chain uses TRBV4-2 with TRBJ1-1, with D perhaps TRBD1 (6 bases). This CDR3 comprises 15 residues. In germline, CDR1 is LGHNA, CDR2 YNFKEQ. The ends were cut back, 1 base at V and 2 bases at J, with 11 bases in the middle. CDR3 region: CASSQVAGANTEAFF. For the CDR3, the DNA is TGTGCCAGCAGCCAAGTGGCAGGGGCAAACACTGAAGCTTTCTTT.

V and J are TRBV6-5 and TRBJ2-3; TRBD2 matches at 10 bases. CDR3 length equals 14 residues. The V gene's germline CDR1 is MNHEY and CDR2 SVGAGI. J gave up 4 bases and V 6 bases, and 4 bases lay outside the gene matches. The DNA for the CDR3 is TGTGCCAGCAGCCTAGCGGGAGCGCCAGATACGCAGTATTTT. Protein sequence: CASSLAGAPDTQYF.

The chain links TRBV6-1 to TRBJ1-2, with 7 bases fitting TRBD1. CDR1 and CDR2 from the germline V gene are MNHNS and SASEGT. The V segment lost 6 bases and the J segment 5 bases; nucleotides outside the gene matches: 3. The CDR3 has 12 residues. CDR3 sequence reads: CASRQTGYGYTF. In nucleotides, the CDR3 is TGTGCCAGCAGACAGACAGGGTATGGCTACACCTTC.

The CDR3 region is CASRESRGTDTQYF. CDR3 in DNA: TGTGCCAGCAGGGAGTCGAGGGGCACAGATACGCAGTATTTT. The V and J genes are TRBV6-5 and TRBJ2-3; possible D gene TRBD2, 5 bases. CDR3 length equals 14 residues. Deletions cut 6 bases from V and 1 base from J, with 11 bases between. Per germline, CDR1 MNHEY and CDR2 SVGAGI.

The rearrangement uses TRBV19 and TRBJ1-1; D not certain. CDR1 LNHDA and CDR2 SQIVND come from the germline V gene (reference sequence). This CDR3 spans 16 amino acids. V lost 1 base and J lost 1, with 13 bases in between. The CDR3 coding sequence is TGTGCCAGTAGTATAGCAGGCGGGGATACGAACACTGAAGCTTTCTTT. Its translation is CASSIAGGDTNTEAFF.

This chain uses TRBV15 with TRBJ2-7, with a weak D call TRBD2 (5 bases). In germline, CDR1 is LNHNV, CDR2 YYDKDF (reference sequence). Between the trimmed V and J ends, which lost 0 bases and 0 bases, there was a span of 9 bases. The CDR3 has 15 amino acids. Here the CDR3 DNA reads TGTGCCACCAGCAGAGATCGGGGTTTCTCCTACGAGCAGTACTTC. It specifies CATSRDRGFSYEQYF.